The next 21 T cell receptor beta chains were all read from a single sample in a study of cytomegalovirus exposure and HLA in healthy donors. 13 Jbeta primers and 60 Vbeta primers were used for the PCR. This table comes from immunoSEQ multiplex PCR, and its TCRdb copy is limited to in-frame clones, with some not included. The repertoire includes 99,000 or so clones, 70% to 75% of them detected once, and approximately 1.2% sits in the top ten. Sequences were obtained from PBMCs. The receptor source for this set is a man between 40 and 49 years old in good health and CMV-seronegative.

This clone appeared a few times. The gene calls are TRBV19 and TRBJ1-3, with a tentative D call TRBD1 (5 bases). Germline V gene data show CDR1 as LNHDA and CDR2 as SQIVND (reference sequence). V was clipped by 4 bases and J by 1 base, with 11 bases between them. The CDR3 is 15 residues long. The CDR3 nucleotides are TGTGCCAGTAGTAGAGGACATAAGTCTGGAAACACCATATATTTT. Amino acid sequence: CASSRGHKSGNTIYF.

The rearrangement links TRBV19 to TRBJ1-4; D remains unclear. Trimming took off 4 bases at V and 8 bases at J, with 14 bases between the two ends. Looked up from germline, CDR1 is LNHDA and CDR2 is SQIVND (reference sequence). This CDR3 contains 14 residues. The CDR3 nucleotides are TGTGCCAGTAGTAGCTCCCGGAGGGAAGAAAAACTGTTTTTT. Its translation: CASSSSRREEKLFF.

The chain is built from TRBV6-5 and TRBJ2-7; TRBD2 is a possible D gene (5 bases). This CDR3 contains 15 residues. Trimming removed 0 bases from V and 2 bases from J, with 11 bases in between. The germline V gene encodes CDR1 MNHEY and CDR2 SVGAGI. CDR3 bases: TGTGCCAGCAGTTACTCTCTCGCACTAGCCTACGAGCAGTACTTC. Its protein is CASSYSLALAYEQYF.

The chain carries TRBV2 and TRBJ2-5, with D tentatively TRBD1 (5 bases). CDR1 SNHLY and CDR2 FYNNEI come from the germline V gene. The germline V and J ends were trimmed by 2 bases and 0 bases, with 13 bases remaining between them. CDR3 size: 16 residues. The CDR3 sequence: CASSELGQLYQETQYF. The DNA for the CDR3 is TGTGCCAGCAGTGAACTAGGACAACTGTACCAAGAGACCCAGTACTTC.

Only a few counts were recorded for this clone. The J gene is TRBJ2-1, the V gene TRBV6-5; a possible D gene is TRBD2 (7 bases). This CDR3 has 15 residues. Per germline, CDR1 MNHEY and CDR2 SVGAGI. The V and J ends lost 6 bases and 5 bases respectively, with 17 bases between them. The CDR3 loop is CASSPGGRGNNEQFF. In DNA, the CDR3 is TGTGCCAGCAGCCCCGGAGGGAGGGGGAACAATGAGCAGTTCTTC.

The CDR3 loop is CASSLYQRTGNEQFF. CDR3 nucleotide sequence: TGCGCCAGCAGCCTGTACCAGCGGACGGGGAATGAGCAGTTCTTC. The chain couples TRBV5-1 to TRBJ2-1; D might be TRBD2 (5 bases). V lost 4 bases, J lost 7 bases, and 18 bases lay in between. This CDR3 is built from 15 residues. Per germline, CDR1 SGHRS and CDR2 YFSETQ.

The genes are TRBV6-5 and TRBJ2-1, with TRBD2 identical over 9 bases. This CDR3 contains 16 residues. J was trimmed by 6 bases and V by 2 bases; bases with no gene match: 8. Germline loops: CDR1 MNHEY, CDR2 SVGAGI. Here the CDR3 DNA reads TGTGCCAGCAGTTACCTCGGGACTAGCAACGGCAATGAGCAGTTCTTC. It yields the protein CASSYLGTSNGNEQFF.

The chain is built from TRBV9 and TRBJ2-3; the D gene is possibly TRBD1 (5 bases). This CDR3 has 15 amino acids. Germline CDR1 is SGDLS and CDR2 is YYNGEE. V was clipped by 0 bases and J by 0 bases, with 8 bases between them. In nucleotides, the CDR3 is TGTGCCAGCAGCGTAGTCCAGGGTAGCACAGATACGCAGTATTTT. It encodes CASSVVQGSTDTQYF.

V and J are TRBV5-1 and TRBJ2-7; TRBD2 is a possible D gene (6 bases). This CDR3 contains 15 residues. V was trimmed by 3 bases and J by 4 bases, leaving 17 bases between them. The germline V gene has CDR1 SGHRS and CDR2 YFSETQ. The CDR3 sequence: CASSSGTSTLYEQYF. CDR3 coding DNA: TGCGCCAGCAGCTCGGGGACTTCCACCCTATACGAGCAGTACTTC.

V is TRBV19 and J is TRBJ1-1; D ambiguous. Germline CDR1 LNHDA, CDR2 SQIVND (reference sequence). The CDR3 spans 13 residues. Trimming took 1 base from V and 5 from J, leaving 8 bases between them. CDR3 sequence reads: CASSIGTVTEAFF. CDR3 coding DNA: TGTGCCAGTAGTATAGGAACAGTTACTGAAGCTTTCTTT.

The chain recombines TRBV4-1 with TRBJ2-1; 9 bases are shared with TRBD2. V gave up 0 bases and J gave up 3 bases; unmatched junction bases: 9. The CDR3 extends over 18 amino acids. Germline CDR1 MGHRA, CDR2 YSYEKL. CDR3 amino acids: CASSQDSLAGPFYNEQFF. CDR3 nucleotide sequence: TGCGCCAGCAGCCAAGATTCCCTAGCGGGGCCATTCTACAATGAGCAGTTCTTC.

To note about this clone: An end of the junction differs from the germline gene, which may be a read error. Written as DNA, the CDR3 is TGTGCTAGCAGCTTAGCCGAGGGGGCCGGGGAGCTGTTTTTT. Its protein product is CASSLAEGAGELFF. The V and J genes are TRBV7-7 and TRBJ2-2, with TRBD1 as a possible D gene (6 bases). CDR1 SSHAT and CDR2 FNYEAQ come from the germline V gene (reference sequence). CDR3 length: 14 residues.

This clone was found once. The gene calls are TRBV29-1 and TRBJ2-3; D not resolved. The CDR3 is 12 amino acids. The germline V gene has CDR1 SQVTM and CDR2 ANQGSEA. V was shortened by 7 bases and J by 4 bases, with 12 bases between the two germline ends. In nucleotides, the CDR3 is TGCAGCGCCTCGGAGAGCGCAGATACGCAGTATTTT. Protein: CSASESADTQYF.

This sequence joins TRBV7-2 and TRBJ2-3, with 11 positions matching TRBD1. After removal of 5 bases from V and 6 bases from J, the junction contained 10 bases not matched to a gene. Looked up from germline, CDR1 is SGHTA and CDR2 is FQGNSA. The length of the CDR3 is 16 residues. CDR3 DNA: TGTGCCAGCAGCCTCGGACAGGGGGCGGGGGAGGATACGCAGTATTTT. It encodes CASSLGQGAGEDTQYF.

J is TRBJ1-3 and V is TRBV6-4, with D possibly matching TRBD1 (5 bases). In germline, CDR1 is MRHNA, CDR2 SNTAGT. V gave up 5 bases and J gave up 1 base, with 15 bases separating them. The CDR3 length is 16 residues. CDR3 in DNA: TGTGCCAGCAGTACCCACAGGAATAGGTCTGGAAACACCATATATTTT. This gives the protein CASSTHRNRSGNTIYF.

This sequence joins TRBV6-6 and TRBJ1-3, with D possibly matching TRBD1 (5 bases). Germline V gene data show CDR1 as MNHNY and CDR2 as SVGAGI (reference sequence). V gave up 7 bases and J gave up 16 bases, with 23 bases separating them. The CDR3 loop spans 13 amino acids. CDR3 nucleotides: TGTGCCAGCACTCAGCGGGACCCCCAGGCGTTCTATTTT. The encoded protein is CASTQRDPQAFYF.

The gene calls are TRBV6-5 and TRBJ1-3; 10 nucleotides line up with TRBD1. Germline loops: CDR1 MNHEY, CDR2 SVGAGI. The CDR3 contains 15 residues. V shed 6 bases and J 0 bases; nucleotides not matched to a gene: 2. CDR3 sequence (DNA): TGTGCCAGCAGACGGACAGGGGGCTCTGGAAACACCATATATTTT. It codes for CASRRTGGSGNTIYF.

This clone was recorded once. The chain uses TRBV2 and TRBJ2-5, with 10 bases lining up with TRBD1. Trimming removed 5 bases from V and 4 bases from J; junction bases left unmatched: 7. In germline, CDR1 is SNHLY, CDR2 FYNNEI. The CDR3 covers 15 residues. The CDR3 loop reads CASSTDRGQGETQYF. The CDR3 DNA sequence: TGTGCCAGCAGTACCGACAGGGGGCAGGGAGAGACCCAGTACTTC.

The chain is built from TRBV18 and TRBJ2-7, with D tentatively TRBD2 (6 bases). The CDR3 spans 14 residues. Looked up from germline, CDR1 is KGHSH and CDR2 is LQKENI. The ends were cut back, 3 bases at V and 2 bases at J, with 11 bases in the middle. In DNA form, the CDR3 reads TGTGCCAGCTCACCGGCGGGGCCCCCCTACGAGCAGTACTTC. Its protein is CASSPAGPPYEQYF.

The chain carries TRBV9 and TRBJ2-7; D is unresolved. The CDR3 consists of 15 residues. Trimming took off 0 bases at V and 2 bases at J, with 12 bases between the two ends. Germline CDR1 and CDR2: SGDLS and YYNGEE. This CDR3 is CASSVGAGRAYEQYF. The CDR3 DNA is TGTGCCAGCAGCGTAGGTGCAGGCCGAGCCTACGAGCAGTACTTC.

V usage is TRBV4-3 and J usage is TRBJ1-2; D gene uncertain. The V gene's germline CDR1 is LGHNA and CDR2 YSLEER. V shed 4 bases and J shed 4 bases, with 10 bases lying between them. CDR3 length: 13 amino acids. The CDR3: CASSPGFVYGYTF. The CDR3 DNA is TGCGCCAGCAGCCCGGGATTCGTCTATGGCTACACCTTC.